Presented here are 16 T cell receptor beta chains from one specimen sequenced in a study of vaccination and CD4 T cells after COVID-19. Cultured CD4+ T cell DNA underwent sequencing with the Oncomine TCR Beta short-read assay. TCRdb ran MiXCR on the PCR reads and lists one entry per CDR3 protein. The sample includes 5,000 to 7,500 distinct CDR3 sequences, more than 40% of them seen just once. Noted treatment: roughly 11-day PBMC culture with coronavirus spike peptide pools or control peptides (ViraFEST assay). It was before the COVID-19 pandemic (2011-2018) that the unexposed donor's CD4+ T cells were collected. Antigen specificity for these receptors is unknown. Sequencing was carried out using CD4+ T cells from blood, cultured in vitro. These receptors were taken from a human donor in good health.

This rearrangement joins TRBV6-5 to TRBJ2-1; 8 positions agree with TRBD2. The ends lost 4 bases at V and 1 base at J; junction bases unmatched: 3. CDR1 and CDR2 (germline): MNHEY, SVGAGI. The CDR3 is 15 amino acids. CDR3 sequence reads: CASSSGGMSYNEQFF. The CDR3 DNA sequence: TGTGCCAGCAGTTCGGGGGGGATGTCCTACAATGAGCAGTTCTTC.

The chain joins TRBV11-2 to TRBJ2-3; possible D gene TRBD2, 5 bases. Germline lookup yields CDR1 SGHAT and CDR2 FQNNGV. The V end was cut by 4 bases, the J end by 5 bases, with 7 bases between. The CDR3 extends over 12 amino acids. The CDR3 region is CASSSEGDTQYF. The CDR3, as DNA: TGTGCCAGCAGCTCCGAGGGAGATACGCAGTATTTT. Using reference TRBV11-2 and TRBJ2-3 for the parts outside the CDR3, the full variable domain is EAGVAQSPRYKIIEKRQSVAFWCNPISGHATLYWYQQILGQGPKLLIQFQNNGVVDDSQLPKDRFSAERLKGVDSTLKIQPAKLEDSAVYLCASSSEGDTQYFGPGTRLTVL.

This clonotype has a handful of counts. The V gene is TRBV2, the J gene TRBJ1-5; possible D gene TRBD1, 5 bases. Deletions cut 8 bases from V and 5 bases from J, with 13 bases between. Per germline, CDR1 SNHLY and CDR2 FYNNEI. The CDR3 totals 13 residues. The CDR3 nucleotides read TGTGCCAGCCGGACAACGAGGGATCAGCCCCAGCATTTT. Protein sequence: CASRTTRDQPQHF.

The chain recombines TRBV6-1 with TRBJ2-7; D gene uncertain. CDR1 is MNHNS, CDR2 SASEGT, per germline. V lost 5 bases and J 3 bases, leaving 11 bases between the germline ends. The CDR3 is 13 amino acids. CDR3 amino acids: CASSPDRGYEQYF. The DNA for the CDR3 is TGTGCCAGCAGTCCCGATCGTGGCTACGAGCAGTACTTC.

In this sample, this clonotype turned up a few times. The J gene is TRBJ2-5, the V gene TRBV6-5; TRBD2 matches 10 bases. CDR1 and CDR2 (germline): MNHEY, SVGAGI. Unmatched junction bases numbered 12, after V lost 4 bases and J lost 7 bases. CDR3 length equals 16 residues. This chain's CDR3 is CASSSPERGGRGTQYF. The CDR3 nucleotides read TGTGCCAGCAGTTCTCCGGAGCGGGGGGGCCGTGGGACCCAGTACTTC.

This sequence joins TRBV30 and TRBJ1-5; D might be TRBD1 (5 bases). The CDR3 consists of 13 residues. Germline values: CDR1 GTSNPN, CDR2 SVGIG (reference sequence). Trimming pared 0 bases from V and 6 bases from J, leaving 9 bases between. The CDR3 protein is CAWSVLQGQPQHF. The CDR3 DNA is TGTGCCTGGAGTGTACTGCAGGGTCAGCCCCAGCATTTT.

The genes are TRBV19 and TRBJ2-5; perhaps TRBD1 as D (7 bases). Germline assignment: CDR1 LNHDA and CDR2 SQIVND (reference sequence). This CDR3 region has 14 residues. V was shortened by 1 base and J by 5 bases, with 11 bases between the two germline ends. For the CDR3, the DNA is TGTGCCAGTAGTATAGCCTCAGGGGGGGAGACCCAGTACTTC. Translated: CASSIASGGETQYF.

The rearrangement uses TRBV10-3 and TRBJ2-3, with D perhaps assigned TRBD1 or TRBD2 (5 bases each). This CDR3 has 15 amino acids. Deletions cut 0 bases from V and 1 base from J, with 8 bases between. Looked up from germline, CDR1 is ENHRY and CDR2 is SYGVKD. The CDR3 sequence is CAISESSGRTDTQYF. In DNA form, the CDR3 reads TGTGCCATCAGTGAGTCTTCGGGGCGCACAGATACGCAGTATTTT.

The chain carries TRBV11-2 and TRBJ2-5; 10 positions match TRBD2. The J segment lost 5 bases and the V segment lost 2 bases, leaving 8 bases of the junction unmatched. This CDR3 has 16 amino acids. Per the germline V gene, CDR1 is SGHAT and CDR2 is FQNNGV. CDR3 nucleotide sequence: TGTGCCAGCAGCTTATCGTCTAGCGGGGGTGGGGAGACCCAGTACTTC. Its translation: CASSLSSSGGGETQYF.

The chain joins TRBV20-1 to TRBJ1-4; D remains ambiguous. V lost 0 bases to trimming and J lost 7 bases, with 21 bases between them. The germline CDR1 and CDR2 sequences are DFQATT and SNEGSKA (reference sequence). CDR3 size: 17 residues. CDR3 sequence reads: CSARDVSGRGVTEKLFF. In DNA form, the CDR3 reads TGCAGTGCTAGAGATGTTTCCGGACGAGGTGTGACTGAAAAACTGTTTTTT.

This clonotype was picked up a small number of times. CDR3 DNA sequence: TGTGCCAGCAGAGGGGATCCCTATGGCTACACCTTC. Translated, it gives CASRGDPYGYTF. The chain is built from TRBV12-3 or TRBV12-4 and TRBJ1-2, with D tentatively TRBD1 (5 bases). V was clipped by 6 bases and J by 4 bases, with 9 bases between them. The length of the CDR3 is 12 residues.

This clonotype was seen a handful of times. The chain carries TRBV20-1 and TRBJ2-1; D call uncertain. This CDR3 is 13 amino acids long. V was trimmed by 5 bases and J by 7 bases, leaving 15 bases between them. Germline V lookup: CDR1 DFQATT, CDR2 SNEGSKA (reference sequence). This CDR3 is CSAAPSLLNEQFF. The CDR3 nucleotides read TGCAGTGCTGCCCCATCACTACTAAATGAGCAGTTCTTC.

The gene calls are TRBV18 and TRBJ2-5; D is unclear. The germline V gene has CDR1 KGHSH and CDR2 LQKENI. The CDR3 consists of 12 residues. V shed 0 bases and J shed 5 bases, with 4 bases lying between them. The CDR3 region is CASSPPAETQYF. CDR3 DNA: TGTGCCAGCTCACCACCGGCCGAGACCCAGTACTTC.

This chain uses TRBV12-3 or TRBV12-4 with TRBJ1-1; 9 nucleotides line up with TRBD1. CDR3 size: 17 residues. The J segment lost 4 bases and the V segment lost 2 bases, leaving 11 bases of the junction unmatched. The CDR3 coding sequence is TGTGCCAGCAGTTTAAACTTCGGGGGACAGGGAGGCACTGAAGCTTTCTTT. This sequence encodes CASSLNFGGQGGTEAFF.

This chain joins TRBV27 and TRBJ2-1, with D possibly called TRBD1 or TRBD2 (7 bases each). Trimming removed 7 bases at V and 2 bases at J, with 21 bases between. CDR3 length: 17 residues. CDR1 MNHEY and CDR2 SMNVEV come from the germline V gene (reference sequence). The CDR3 sequence is CASTPRPGGAPYNEQFF. CDR3 coding DNA: TGTGCCAGCACCCCCCGTCCAGGGGGGGCCCCCTACAATGAGCAGTTCTTC.

The V and J genes are TRBV6-1 and TRBJ2-7; D could derive from TRBD1 or TRBD2 (5 bases each). Germline assignment: CDR1 MNHNS and CDR2 SASEGT. This CDR3 contains 16 residues. V lost 3 bases and J lost 4, with 19 bases in between. CDR3 residues: CASSDEIRGDGYEQYF. The DNA for the CDR3 is TGTGCCAGCAGTGACGAGATCCGGGGCGACGGGTACGAGCAGTACTTC.